The entry below gives a single TCR beta chain sequence along with its context. The sample originates from a study of cytomegalovirus exposure and HLA in healthy donors. With 60 Vbeta and 13 Jbeta primers, the PCR was carried out. In the authors' workflow: Roughly 12 million shared chains were among roughly 81 million unique TCR beta chains counted in a later analysis. Assay used: immunoSEQ multiplex PCR; TCRdb lists only in-frame clones, some missing. V, J and clone size are taken as reported in that table, and D and trimming were inferred from the DNA itself. The table lists 130,000 to 150,000 clones, around 79% of them singletons. This sequence was found in a woman in her 30s in good health and CMV-seronegative. Sequencing was done on a sample of PBMCs.

For the CDR3, the DNA is TGTGCCAGCTCACCAACTACAGGAATTGTAGCCGGGGAGCTGTTTTTT. It specifies CASSPTTGIVAGELFF. This chain joins TRBV18 and TRBJ2-2; a possible D gene is TRBD1 (5 bases). Deletions cut 2 bases from V and 6 bases from J, with 16 bases between. This CDR3 has 16 amino acids. The germline V gene encodes CDR1 KGHSH and CDR2 LQKENI.